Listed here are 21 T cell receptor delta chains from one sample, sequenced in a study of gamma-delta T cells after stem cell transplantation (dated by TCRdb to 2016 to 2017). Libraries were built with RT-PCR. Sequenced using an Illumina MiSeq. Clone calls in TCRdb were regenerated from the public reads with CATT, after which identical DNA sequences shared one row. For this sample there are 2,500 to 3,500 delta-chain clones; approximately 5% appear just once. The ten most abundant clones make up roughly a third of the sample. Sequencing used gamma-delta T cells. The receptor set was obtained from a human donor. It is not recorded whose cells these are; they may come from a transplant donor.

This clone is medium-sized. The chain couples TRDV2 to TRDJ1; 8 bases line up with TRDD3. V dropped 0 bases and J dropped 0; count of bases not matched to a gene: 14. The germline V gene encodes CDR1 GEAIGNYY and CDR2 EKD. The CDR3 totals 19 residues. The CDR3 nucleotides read TGTGCCTGTGACACCGTCACCAGAACTGGGGGTACGTACACCGATAAACTCATCTTT. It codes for CACDTVTRTGGTYTDKLIF.

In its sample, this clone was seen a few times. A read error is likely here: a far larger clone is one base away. The CDR3 DNA follows: TGTGCCTGTGGCCGACTGGGGGAGTCCGATAAACTCATCTTT. Translation: CACGRLGESDKLIF. The chain recombines TRDV2 with TRDJ1; 9 bases map to TRDD3. This CDR3 contains 14 residues. The V segment lost 5 bases and the J segment 3 bases; nucleotides outside the gene matches: 6. CDR1 is GEAIGNYY, CDR2 EKD, per germline.

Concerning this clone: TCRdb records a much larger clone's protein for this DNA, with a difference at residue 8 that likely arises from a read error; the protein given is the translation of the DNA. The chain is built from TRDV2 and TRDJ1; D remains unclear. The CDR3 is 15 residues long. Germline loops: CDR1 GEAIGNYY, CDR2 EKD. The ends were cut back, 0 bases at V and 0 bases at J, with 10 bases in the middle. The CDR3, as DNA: TGTGCCTGTGACACCATTGGCTTTCACACCGATAAACTCATCTTT. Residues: CACDTIGFHTDKLIF.

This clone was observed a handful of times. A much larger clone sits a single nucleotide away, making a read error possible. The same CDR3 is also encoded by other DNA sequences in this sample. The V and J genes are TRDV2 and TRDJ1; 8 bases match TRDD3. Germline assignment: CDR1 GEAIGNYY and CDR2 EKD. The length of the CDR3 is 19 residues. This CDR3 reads CACDTVRPHTGGSTDKLIF. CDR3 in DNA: TGTGCCTGCGACACCGTGCGGCCCCATACTGGGGGGTCCACCGATAAACTCATCTTT.

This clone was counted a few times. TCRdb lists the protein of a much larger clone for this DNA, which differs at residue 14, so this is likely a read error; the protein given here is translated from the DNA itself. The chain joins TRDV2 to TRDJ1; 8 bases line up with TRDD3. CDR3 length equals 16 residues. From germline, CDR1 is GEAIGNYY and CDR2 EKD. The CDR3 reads CACDTMAGGPTDKIIF. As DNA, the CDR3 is TGTGCCTGTGACACAATGGCTGGGGGACCCACCGATAAAATCATCTTT.

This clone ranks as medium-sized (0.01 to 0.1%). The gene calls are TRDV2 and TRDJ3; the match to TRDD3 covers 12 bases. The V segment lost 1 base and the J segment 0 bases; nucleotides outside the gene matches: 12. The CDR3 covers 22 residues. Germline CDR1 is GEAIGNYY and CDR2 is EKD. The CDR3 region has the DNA TGTGCCTGTGACACATTGGGCCTGGGGGATACGGCCCGCTCCTGGGACACCCGACAGATGTTTTTC. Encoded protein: CACDTLGLGDTARSWDTRQMFF.

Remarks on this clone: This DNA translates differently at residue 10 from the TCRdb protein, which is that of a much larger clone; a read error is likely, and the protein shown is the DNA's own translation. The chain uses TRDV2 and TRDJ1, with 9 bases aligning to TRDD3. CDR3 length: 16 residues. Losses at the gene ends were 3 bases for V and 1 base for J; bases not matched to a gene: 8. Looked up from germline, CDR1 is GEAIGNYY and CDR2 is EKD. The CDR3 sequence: CACDPLLGEPTDKLIF. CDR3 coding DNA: TGTGCCTGTGACCCCCTACTGGGGGAGCCCACCGATAAACTCATCTTT.

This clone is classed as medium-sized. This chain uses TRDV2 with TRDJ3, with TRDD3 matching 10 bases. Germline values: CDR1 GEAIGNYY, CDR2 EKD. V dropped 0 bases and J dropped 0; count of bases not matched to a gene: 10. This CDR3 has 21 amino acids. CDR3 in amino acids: CACDTVRTGGSNSWDTRQMFF. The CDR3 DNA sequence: TGTGCCTGTGACACCGTGCGTACTGGGGGATCAAACTCCTGGGACACCCGACAGATGTTTTTC.

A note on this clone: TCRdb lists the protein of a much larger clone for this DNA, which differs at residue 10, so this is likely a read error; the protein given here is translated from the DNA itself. The DNA for the CDR3 is TGTGCCTGTGACACAATGGCTGGGGGACACACCGATAAACTCATCTTT. It specifies CACDTMAGGHTDKLIF. The rearrangement uses TRDV2 and TRDJ1, with 8 nucleotides matching TRDD3. This CDR3 contains 16 residues. Germline trimming cut 1 base from V and 0 bases from J; bases unmatched to any gene: 6. Germline V gene data show CDR1 as GEAIGNYY and CDR2 as EKD.

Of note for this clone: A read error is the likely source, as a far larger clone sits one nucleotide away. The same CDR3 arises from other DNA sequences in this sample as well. CDR3 residues: CASYGVGDTLTDKLIF. CDR3 DNA: TGTGCCTCTTACGGAGTGGGGGATACGCTCACCGATAAACTCATCTTT. The genes are TRDV2 and TRDJ1; TRDD3 agrees at 11 bases. This CDR3 is built from 16 residues. Germline V gene data show CDR1 as GEAIGNYY and CDR2 as EKD. V shed 8 bases and J 1 base; nucleotides not matched to a gene: 11.

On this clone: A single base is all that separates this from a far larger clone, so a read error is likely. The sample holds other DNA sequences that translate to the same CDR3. CDR3 region: CACDTAGLGSWDTRQMFF. CDR3 nucleotide sequence: TGTGCCTGTGACACCGCGGGGCTAGGCTCCTGGGACACCCGACAGATGTTTTTC. The chain has TRDV2 and TRDJ3, with D unresolved. Germline lookup yields CDR1 GEAIGNYY and CDR2 EKD. V lost 0 bases, J lost 0 bases, and 11 bases lay in between. This CDR3 is 18 amino acids long.

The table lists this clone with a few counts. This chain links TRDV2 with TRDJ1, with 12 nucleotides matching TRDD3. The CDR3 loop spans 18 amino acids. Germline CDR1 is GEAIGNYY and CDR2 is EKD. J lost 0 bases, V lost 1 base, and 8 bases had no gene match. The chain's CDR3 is CACDTLGDTQLYTDKLIF. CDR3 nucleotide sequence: TGTGCCTGTGACACACTGGGGGATACACAGTTGTACACCGATAAACTCATCTTT.

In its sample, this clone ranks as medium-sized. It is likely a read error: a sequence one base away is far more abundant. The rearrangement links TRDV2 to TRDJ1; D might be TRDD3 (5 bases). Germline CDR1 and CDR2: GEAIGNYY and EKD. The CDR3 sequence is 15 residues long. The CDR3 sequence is CACDTVGTYTDKPIF. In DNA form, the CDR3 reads TGTGCCTGTGACACAGTGGGGACGTACACCGATAAACCCATCTTT.

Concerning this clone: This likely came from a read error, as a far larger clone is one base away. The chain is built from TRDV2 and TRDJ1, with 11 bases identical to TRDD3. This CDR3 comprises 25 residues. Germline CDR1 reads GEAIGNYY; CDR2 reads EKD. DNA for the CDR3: TGTGCCCGTGACACCTTAAATCCTCCCATACTGGGGGATAAGGGACCAGACCGTATGACCGATAAACTCATCTTT. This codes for CARDTLNPPILGDKGPDRMTDKLIF.

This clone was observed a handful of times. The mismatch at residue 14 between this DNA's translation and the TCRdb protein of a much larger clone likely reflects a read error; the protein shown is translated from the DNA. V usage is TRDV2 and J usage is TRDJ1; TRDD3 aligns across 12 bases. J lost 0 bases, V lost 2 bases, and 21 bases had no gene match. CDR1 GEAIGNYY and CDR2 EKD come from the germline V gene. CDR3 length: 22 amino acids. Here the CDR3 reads CACDILGDTRDRKYVYTDKLIF. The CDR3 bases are TGTGCCTGTGACATTCTGGGGGATACGCGGGACCGCAAGTACGTTTACACCGATAAACTCATCTTT.

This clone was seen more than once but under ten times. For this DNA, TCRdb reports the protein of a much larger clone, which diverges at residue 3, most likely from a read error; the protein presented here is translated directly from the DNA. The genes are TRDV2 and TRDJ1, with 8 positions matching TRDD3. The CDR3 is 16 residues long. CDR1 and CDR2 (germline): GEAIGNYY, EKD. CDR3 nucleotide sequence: TGTGCCTATGACACAATGGCTGGGGGACCCACCGATAAACTCATCTTT. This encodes CAYDTMAGGPTDKLIF.

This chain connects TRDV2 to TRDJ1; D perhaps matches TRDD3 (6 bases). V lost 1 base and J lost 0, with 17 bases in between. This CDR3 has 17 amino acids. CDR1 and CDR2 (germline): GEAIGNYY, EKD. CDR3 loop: CACDTVGGPTYTDKLIF. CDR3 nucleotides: TGTGCCTGTGACACGGTCGGGGGACCAACTTACACCGATAAACTCATCTTT.

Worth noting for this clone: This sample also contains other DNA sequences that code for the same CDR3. CDR3 region: CACDSLLGDRGGIQGERYTDKLIF. CDR3 coding DNA: TGTGCCTGTGACAGCCTCCTGGGGGATAGGGGGGGGATACAGGGCGAAAGGTATACTGATAAACTCATCTTT. The J gene is TRDJ1, the V gene TRDV2; 10 bases are shared with TRDD3. Looked up from germline, CDR1 is GEAIGNYY and CDR2 is EKD. There are 24 residues in the CDR3. J was trimmed by 5 bases and V by 2 bases; bases with no gene match: 34.

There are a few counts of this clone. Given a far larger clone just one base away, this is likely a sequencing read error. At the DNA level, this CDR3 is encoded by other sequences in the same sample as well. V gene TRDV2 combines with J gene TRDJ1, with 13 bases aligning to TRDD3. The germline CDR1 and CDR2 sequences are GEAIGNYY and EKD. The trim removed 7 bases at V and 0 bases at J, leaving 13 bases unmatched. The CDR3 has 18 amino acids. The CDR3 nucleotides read TGTGCCTGCGACGCCGTACTGGGGGATACGCGGGACACCGATAAACTCATCTTT. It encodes CACDAVLGDTRDTDKLIF.

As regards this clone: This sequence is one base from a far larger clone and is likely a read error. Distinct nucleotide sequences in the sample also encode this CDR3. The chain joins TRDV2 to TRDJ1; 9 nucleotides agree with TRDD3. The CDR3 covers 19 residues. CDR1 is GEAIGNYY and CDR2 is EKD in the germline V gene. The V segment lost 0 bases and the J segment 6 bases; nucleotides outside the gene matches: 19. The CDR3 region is CACDTVLGDTRRSENKLIF. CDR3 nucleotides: TGTGCCTGTGACACCGTACTGGGGGACACCAGGAGGTCTGAGAATAAACTCATCTTT.

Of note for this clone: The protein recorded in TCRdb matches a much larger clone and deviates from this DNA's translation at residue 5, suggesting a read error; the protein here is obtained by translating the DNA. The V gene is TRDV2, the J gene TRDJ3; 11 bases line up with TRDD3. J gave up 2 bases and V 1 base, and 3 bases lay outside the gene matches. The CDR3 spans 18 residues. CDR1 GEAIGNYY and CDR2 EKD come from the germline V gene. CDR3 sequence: CACDTLGDSTWDTRQMFF. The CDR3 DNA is TGTGCCTGTGACACACTGGGGGATAGTACCTGGGACACCCGACAGATGTTTTTC.